This entry lists 12 T cell receptor beta chains sequenced from one sample in a study of T cells in Graves' hyperthyroidism and ophthalmopathy. RNA transcripts gave rise to amplified TCR beta CDR3 regions. TCR CDR3 underwent first-round RT-PCR with the HTBI primer set. TCRdb re-called the multiplex PCR reads with MiXCR, one entry per CDR3 protein. This table holds around 400,000 distinct CDR3 sequences, about 13% found once. The sequenced material came from blood. Receptors were obtained from a woman aged 18-29 years with Graves' hyperthyroidism.

This rearrangement joins TRBV28 to TRBJ1-5; 9 nucleotides match TRBD1. Germline CDR1 reads MDHEN; CDR2 reads SYDVKM. CDR3 length: 16 residues. V shed 3 bases, J shed 4 bases, and the junction held 7 bases outside the gene matches. The CDR3 spells CASSLGAGQGNQPQHF. The CDR3 DNA reads TGTGCCAGCAGTTTGGGAGCCGGACAGGGGAATCAGCCCCAGCATTTT.

In this sample, this clonotype turned up many times. This chain joins TRBV5-1 and TRBJ2-2; 8 nucleotides match TRBD1. CDR3 size: 16 residues. Germline CDR1 and CDR2: SGHRS and YFSETQ. Germline trimming cut 3 bases from V and 3 bases from J; bases unmatched to any gene: 7. The CDR3 DNA follows: TGCGCCAGCAGCTCCCAGGGACAGGCGGACACCGGGGAGCTGTTTTTT. Its translation: CASSSQGQADTGELFF.

The table lists this clonotype with many counts. This chain links TRBV7-6 with TRBJ2-2; D gene uncertain. In germline, CDR1 is SGHVS, CDR2 FNYEAQ. This CDR3 region has 16 residues. V gave up 2 bases and J gave up 5 bases, with 15 bases separating them. CDR3 DNA sequence: TGTGCCAGCAGCTTATGGCCGCGAGCACGAACCGGGGAGCTGTTTTTT. As protein: CASSLWPRARTGELFF. Complete variable domain (other parts from reference TRBV7-6 and TRBJ2-2): GAGVSQSPRYKVTKRGQDVALRCDPISGHVSLYWYRQALGQGPEFLTYFNYEAQQDKSGLPNDRFSAERPEGSISTLTIQRTEQRDSAMYRCASSLWPRARTGELFFGEGSRLTVL.

This clonotype has a count of ten or more. The V gene is TRBV7-3, the J gene TRBJ1-4, with a tentative D call TRBD1 (6 bases). Germline CDR1 SGHTA, CDR2 FQGTGA. The germline V and J ends were trimmed by 5 bases and 9 bases, with 28 bases remaining between them. The CDR3 runs 18 residues. The CDR3 bases are TGTGCCAGCAGCCCCCCGGGGACAAGGGGACGTCCCGGGCAAAAACTGTTTTTT. As protein: CASSPPGTRGRPGQKLFF.

This clonotype came up many times. The gene calls are TRBV7-8 and TRBJ1-1, with D perhaps matching TRBD1 (5 bases). Trimming took off 3 bases at V and 1 base at J, with 12 bases between the two ends. This CDR3 contains 15 residues. Germline V lookup: CDR1 SGHVS, CDR2 FQNEAQ. The CDR3 sequence: CASSFVDGQNTEAFF. The CDR3 bases are TGTGCCAGCAGCTTTGTGGACGGACAGAACACTGAAGCTTTCTTT.

This clonotype was found many times. The chain employs TRBV5-1 and TRBJ1-1; D might be TRBD1 (6 bases). CDR1 is SGHRS, CDR2 YFSETQ, per germline. The CDR3 is 14 residues long. Trimming shortened V by 2 bases and J by 2 bases, and 10 bases separated the two germline ends. The CDR3 sequence: CASSLSGDNTEAFF. The CDR3 bases are TGCGCCAGCAGCTTATCAGGGGACAACACTGAAGCTTTCTTT.

This clonotype was counted many times. The rearrangement uses TRBV7-3 and TRBJ2-3; 11 bases align to TRBD2. J lost 5 bases, V lost 5 bases, and 6 bases had no gene match. CDR1 is SGHTA, CDR2 FQGTGA, per germline. This CDR3 is 15 amino acids long. The CDR3 DNA is TGTGCCAGCAGCCTGACTAGCGGGAACCAAGATACGCAGTATTTT. Encoded protein: CASSLTSGNQDTQYF.

On this clonotype: A much larger clone is a single base away; this may be a read error. The gene calls are TRBV11-2 and TRBJ1-3; weak D call: TRBD1 (6 bases). Germline CDR1 is SGHAT and CDR2 is FQNNGV. The CDR3 covers 15 residues. The DNA for the CDR3 is TGTGTCAGCAGCCAGGGACACCACTCTGGAAACACCATATATTTT. This encodes CVSSQGHHSGNTIYF. Looking up the rest from reference TRBV11-2 and TRBJ1-3 gives the full variable domain: EAGVAQSPRYKIIEKRQSVAFWCNPISGHATLYWYQQILGQGPKLLIQFQNNGVVDDSQLPKDRFSAERLKGVDSTLKIQPAKLEDSAVYLCVSSQGHHSGNTIYFGEGSWLTVV.

The chain combines TRBV12-3 or TRBV12-4 with TRBJ2-3; D possibly corresponds to TRBD1 (6 bases). The germline V and J ends were trimmed by 5 bases and 5 bases, with 17 bases remaining between them. There are 15 residues in the CDR3. CDR3 coding DNA: TGTGCCAGCAGTCTACCCTGGCAGGGGCAAGATACGCAGTATTTT. Protein: CASSLPWQGQDTQYF.

The sample holds a few counts of this clonotype. A read error is possible here, since a much larger clone lies one base away. The V gene is TRBV12-3 or TRBV12-4, the J gene TRBJ2-4; 11 bases are shared with TRBD1. The CDR3 runs to 15 residues. The CDR3 loop reads CASILTGQGADIQYF. CDR3 nucleotide sequence: TGTGCCAGCATTTTAACAGGACAGGGGGCGGACATTCAGTACTTC.

The table lists this clonotype with many counts. The chain links TRBV5-1 to TRBJ1-6; D possibly corresponds to TRBD1 (5 bases). In germline, CDR1 is SGHRS, CDR2 YFSETQ. This CDR3 has 13 residues. V dropped 4 bases and J dropped 7 bases, with 9 bases sitting between them. The CDR3, as DNA: TGCGCCAGCAGCCCCCGGGGCAATTCACCCCTCCACTTT. This sequence encodes CASSPRGNSPLHF.

This clonotype was found a few times. The chain joins TRBV6-1 to TRBJ2-1; 7 nucleotides align to TRBD2. Per the germline V gene, CDR1 is MNHNS and CDR2 is SASEGT. The CDR3 sequence is 14 residues long. J gave up 0 bases and V 10 bases, and 6 bases lay outside the gene matches. CDR3 DNA: TGTGCCACGAGCGGGGACGACTCCTACAATGAGCAGTTCTTC. Translated: CATSGDDSYNEQFF.